This T cell receptor beta chain derives from a study of blood T cell repertoires in COVID-19. Whole-study context: Nucleic acid was either cDNA or gDNA, and it came from T cells, B-cell-depleted T cells, or PBMCs.

This CDR3 is 14 amino acids long. CDR1 is SNHLY and CDR2 is FYNNEI in the germline V gene. V lost 6 bases, J lost 1 base, and 12 bases lay in between. Original handling: Scientists estimated how many nucleated cells there were by amplifying reference gene primers. Measured with immunoSEQ multiplex PCR; TCRdb has only the in-frame clones, and not every one. V and J calls and clone size are those listed in that table; D and trimming were worked out from the DNA. The sample shows approximately 210,000 clones, more than 85% of them seen only once. The sample consisted of peripheral blood. V is TRBV2 and J is TRBJ1-1; no reliable D call. The receptor's source is a man aged 40-55 years with active or convalescent COVID-19. CDR3 DNA: TGTGCCAGCAGGTTAACACAGCAGAACACTGAAGCTTTCTTT. Encoded protein: CASRLTQQNTEAFF.